The 25 T cell receptor beta chains reported below all come from one sample, sequenced in a study of cytomegalovirus exposure and HLA in healthy donors. Primers: 60 Vbeta forward and 13 Jbeta reverse. Libraries were prepared by immunoSEQ multiplex PCR; TCRdb keeps only in-frame clonotypes and omits some of them. The sample lists 100,000 or so clones; about 76% were seen once. The sample consisted of PBMCs. These receptors were collected from a woman in her forties in good health and CMV-seropositive.

The chain recombines TRBV30 with TRBJ1-2, with D maybe TRBD1 (6 bases). Germline CDR1 is GTSNPN and CDR2 is SVGIG (reference sequence). The CDR3 contains 16 residues. Trimming stripped 1 base from V and 0 bases from J, with 15 bases between. This chain's CDR3 is CAWSAGMGGPNYGYTF. CDR3 nucleotides: TGTGCCTGGAGTGCCGGGATGGGGGGGCCTAACTATGGCTACACCTTC. The full variable domain, with the rest looked up from reference TRBV30 and TRBJ1-2, is SQTIHQWPATLVQPVGSPLSLECTVEGTSNPNLYWYRQAAGRGLQLLFYSVGIGQISSEVPQNLSASRPQDRQFILSSKKLLLSDSGFYLCAWSAGMGGPNYGYTFGSGTRLTVV.

V and J are TRBV1 and TRBJ2-2; the D call of TRBD2 is as the table states it, not checked on the DNA. TRBV1 is a known pseudogene. This CDR3 region has 16 residues. The CDR3 reads CTSSQDAGGNTGELFF. In DNA, the CDR3 is TGCACCAGCAGCCAAGATGCGGGGGGCAACACCGGGGAGCTGTTTTTT.

The chain couples TRBV7-9 to TRBJ1-2; possible D gene TRBD1, 5 bases. CDR1 is SEHNR, CDR2 FQNEAQ, per germline (reference sequence). The V end was cut by 4 bases, the J end by 1 base, with 10 bases between. There are 14 residues in the CDR3. CDR3 sequence (DNA): TGTGCCAGCAGCTCCAGACAGAATAACTATGGCTACACCTTC. This translates into CASSSRQNNYGYTF.

CDR3 protein: CASSLAPPAELFF. CDR3 DNA: TGTGCCAGCAGTTTAGCACCGCCTGCAGAACTGTTTTTT. The V and J genes are TRBV28 and TRBJ1-4; D uncertain. V was pared by 2 bases and J by 12 bases, with 13 bases between. Germline loops: CDR1 MDHEN, CDR2 SYDVKM. The CDR3 covers 13 residues.

This clone was seen just once. This chain connects TRBV27 to TRBJ2-7, with D perhaps TRBD2 (6 bases). Germline assignment: CDR1 MNHEY and CDR2 SMNVEV (reference sequence). The CDR3 totals 13 residues. The germline V and J ends were trimmed by 3 bases and 2 bases, with 8 bases remaining between them. The CDR3 nucleotides read TGTGCCAGCAGTTTGACGGGGGCCTACGAGCAGTACTTC. It codes for CASSLTGAYEQYF.

This clone was counted a single time. This sequence joins TRBV11-2 and TRBJ1-4, with 9 bases lining up with TRBD1. V trimming: 5 bases; J trimming: 7 bases; junction bases outside the gene matches: 8. This CDR3 is 15 amino acids long. Germline CDR1 reads SGHAT; CDR2 reads FQNNGV. CDR3 nucleotides: TGTGCCAGCAGCGACGGACAGGGGTGGAGTGAAAAACTGTTTTTT. Protein: CASSDGQGWSEKLFF.

This chain uses TRBV6-5 with TRBJ2-7; possible D gene TRBD1, 5 bases. In germline, CDR1 is MNHEY, CDR2 SVGAGI. The CDR3 is 13 residues long. Trimming took off 4 bases at V and 1 base at J, with 8 bases between the two ends. CDR3 sequence (DNA): TGTGCCAGCAGTTCAGACAGATCCTACGAGCAGTACTTC. Protein: CASSSDRSYEQYF.

V usage is TRBV19 and J usage is TRBJ1-5; TRBD1 might be the D (5 bases). This CDR3 contains 15 residues. CDR1 is LNHDA, CDR2 SQIVND, per germline (reference sequence). Trimming stripped 3 bases from V and 4 bases from J, with 13 bases between. The CDR3 protein is CASSIWGGINQPQHF. DNA of the CDR3: TGTGCCAGTAGTATTTGGGGGGGAATAAATCAGCCCCAGCATTTT.

V is TRBV7-9 and J is TRBJ1-4, with D unresolved. The germline gives CDR1 SEHNR, CDR2 FQNEAQ (reference sequence). This CDR3 is built from 16 residues. Trimming left V 1 base short and J 0 bases short, with 9 bases between. The CDR3 DNA reads TGTGCCAGCAGCTTAGTTTTGGCTGCAACTAATGAAAAACTGTTTTTT. This codes for CASSLVLAATNEKLFF.

This clone was found a few times. V and J are TRBV5-4 and TRBJ2-7; 10 positions match TRBD1. This CDR3 comprises 14 residues. Germline trimming cut 4 bases from V and 6 bases from J; bases unmatched to any gene: 7. CDR1 is SGHNT, CDR2 YYREEE, per germline (reference sequence). Here the CDR3 reads CASSRTGGAPEQYF. CDR3 nucleotide sequence: TGTGCCAGCAGCCGGACAGGGGGGGCACCCGAGCAGTACTTC. Together with reference TRBV5-4 and TRBJ2-7, the CDR3 gives the full variable domain: ETGVTQSPTHLIKTRGQQVTLRCSSQSGHNTVSWYQQALGQGPQFIFQYYREEENGRGNFPPRFSGLQFPNYSSELNVNALELDDSALYLCASSRTGGAPEQYFGPGTRLTVT.

The J gene is TRBJ1-2, the V gene TRBV27; 9 bases map to TRBD1. Germline V gene data show CDR1 as MNHEY and CDR2 as SMNVEV (reference sequence). This CDR3 comprises 14 residues. The V and J ends lost 4 bases and 7 bases, in that order; junction bases with no gene match: 7. CDR3 coding DNA: TGTGCCAGCAGTTACCGGGACAGGGCTTCTGGCTACACCTTC. Its translation is CASSYRDRASGYTF.

The table lists this clone with a count of one. The CDR3 DNA reads TGTGCCATCAGTGCTGTGACAGGGACCGGGGAGCTGTTTTTT. Residues: CAISAVTGTGELFF. The chain couples TRBV10-3 to TRBJ2-2, with 7 bases fitting TRBD1. The CDR3 runs 14 residues. The junction had 4 bases not matched to a gene; V was cut back by 4 bases and J by 5 bases. Germline V gene data show CDR1 as ENHRY and CDR2 as SYGVKD.

The chain couples TRBV9 to TRBJ2-5, with TRBD1 identical over 7 bases. The J call may be faulty, since TRBJ2-7 better matches the DNA end. The CDR3 spans 14 residues. Germline V gene data show CDR1 as SGDLS and CDR2 as YYNGEE. CDR3 in DNA: TGTGCCAGCAGCCCCAGGACAGGCAACTACGAGCAGTACTTC. Its translation is CASSPRTGNYEQYF.

On this clone: This sample includes further DNA sequences coding for the same CDR3. The CDR3 sequence: CASSLSRGYEQYF. DNA of the CDR3: TGTGCCAGCAGTTTATCCAGGGGCTACGAGCAGTACTTC. The V gene is TRBV28, the J gene TRBJ2-7; a possible D gene is TRBD1 (6 bases). This CDR3 contains 13 residues. Deletions cut 1 base from V and 3 bases from J, with 7 bases between. CDR1 is MDHEN, CDR2 SYDVKM, per germline.

The J gene is TRBJ1-2, the V gene TRBV5-1; possible D gene TRBD1, 5 bases. From germline, CDR1 is SGHRS and CDR2 YFSETQ. This CDR3 has 14 amino acids. The germline V and J ends were trimmed by 0 bases and 4 bases, with 10 bases remaining between them. CDR3 bases: TGCGCCAGCAGCTTGGCCGCGGGGGTCTATGGCTACACCTTC. Translated, it gives CASSLAAGVYGYTF.

This clone has just a few counts. The chain couples TRBV18 to TRBJ1-1; D is perhaps TRBD1 (5 bases). The CDR3 consists of 16 residues. CDR1 and CDR2 (germline): KGHSH, LQKENI. The V end was cut by 3 bases, the J end by 2 bases, with 16 bases between. The CDR3 coding sequence is TGTGCCAGCTCACCCCCCAACCCCAGGGAAAACACTGAAGCTTTCTTT. Its protein product is CASSPPNPRENTEAFF.

The chain combines TRBV18 with TRBJ1-4, with D maybe TRBD1 (6 bases). This CDR3 spans 17 amino acids. V was clipped by 0 bases and J by 0 bases, with 11 bases between them. CDR1 is KGHSH, CDR2 LQKENI, per germline. DNA of the CDR3: TGTGCCAGCTCACCACCGCGAGGGGGAACAACTAATGAAAAACTGTTTTTT. Its translation is CASSPPRGGTTNEKLFF.

The chain links TRBV30 to TRBJ1-4, with D uncertain. This CDR3 has 14 residues. Trimming shortened V by 3 bases and J by 8 bases, and 16 bases separated the two germline ends. Germline V gene data show CDR1 as GTSNPN and CDR2 as SVGIG (reference sequence). CDR3 in DNA: TGTGCCTGGAGGAGCGGACTAGTGGACGAAAAACTGTTTTTT. Its protein is CAWRSGLVDEKLFF. Full variable domain (outside the CDR3, taken from reference TRBV30 and TRBJ1-4): SQTIHQWPATLVQPVGSPLSLECTVEGTSNPNLYWYRQAAGRGLQLLFYSVGIGQISSEVPQNLSASRPQDRQFILSSKKLLLSDSGFYLCAWRSGLVDEKLFFGSGTQLSVL.

The chain couples TRBV30 to TRBJ1-1; no definite D call. The CDR3 is made up of 12 amino acids. Germline loops: CDR1 GTSNPN, CDR2 SVGIG (reference sequence). Trimming left V 5 bases short and J 1 base short, with 8 bases between. The CDR3 DNA is TGTGCCTGGGGGGAGGCGAACACTGAAGCTTTCTTT. Translation: CAWGEANTEAFF. Full variable domain (remainder filled in from reference TRBV30 and TRBJ1-1): SQTIHQWPATLVQPVGSPLSLECTVEGTSNPNLYWYRQAAGRGLQLLFYSVGIGQISSEVPQNLSASRPQDRQFILSSKKLLLSDSGFYLCAWGEANTEAFFGQGTRLTVV.

CDR3 in DNA: TGTGCCAGCAGCTTAGCGGGCAGCCAGCCCCAGCATTTT. This translates into CASSLAGSQPQHF. V is TRBV7-6 and J is TRBJ1-5; D is unclear. There are 13 residues in the CDR3. With 0 bases removed from V and 7 bases from J, the gap between germline ends came to 7 bases. The germline V gene encodes CDR1 SGHVS and CDR2 FNYEAQ.

The count of this clone is one. This chain connects TRBV5-6 to TRBJ2-1, with D possibly TRBD1 on 5 matching bases. V was cut by 0 bases and J by 7 bases, with 8 bases left in between. The CDR3 has 13 amino acids. Germline V gene data show CDR1 as SGHDT and CDR2 as YYEEEE. CDR3 DNA: TGTGCCAGCAGCTTGGCCTCAGGGAATGAGCAGTTCTTC. Translation: CASSLASGNEQFF.

This clone has more than one count but fewer than ten. V usage is TRBV18 and J usage is TRBJ2-6, with 10 bases lining up with TRBD1. The CDR3 runs to 18 residues. CDR1 is KGHSH and CDR2 is LQKENI in the germline V gene. Trimming cost V 8 bases and J 0 bases; bases outside gene matches: 10. CDR3 amino acids: CASQSDRGLDSGANVLTF. As DNA, the CDR3 is TGTGCCAGCCAATCAGACAGGGGGCTTGACTCTGGGGCCAACGTCCTGACTTTC. Based on the CDR3 plus reference TRBV18 and TRBJ2-6, the full variable domain is NAGVMQNPRHLVRRRGQEARLRCSPMKGHSHVYWYRQLPEEGLKFMVYLQKENIIDESGMPKERFSAEFPKEGPSILRIQQVVRGDSAAYFCASQSDRGLDSGANVLTFGAGSRLTVL.

The chain combines TRBV29-1 with TRBJ1-1, with 9 bases fitting TRBD1. The CDR3 consists of 13 residues. Germline CDR1 reads SQVTM; CDR2 reads ANQGSEA. The J segment lost 2 bases and the V segment lost 7 bases, leaving 5 bases of the junction unmatched. CDR3 amino acids: CSGTGVLNTEAFF. CDR3 DNA: TGCAGCGGGACAGGGGTCTTAAACACTGAAGCTTTCTTT.

This chain joins TRBV25-1 and TRBJ2-2; 8 bases map to TRBD1. Per the germline V gene, CDR1 is MGHDK and CDR2 is SYGVNS. The CDR3 is 15 amino acids. Trimming took 3 bases from V and 5 from J; bases not matched to a gene: 5. CDR3 sequence reads: CASSDLTGVTGELFF. CDR3 sequence (DNA): TGTGCCAGCAGTGACCTGACAGGGGTAACCGGGGAGCTGTTTTTT.

The chain uses TRBV4-1 and TRBJ1-1, with a weak D call TRBD1 (6 bases). The germline V gene encodes CDR1 MGHRA and CDR2 YSYEKL. V lost 3 bases and J lost 9, with 8 bases in between. The CDR3 contains 11 residues. CDR3 amino acids: CASSQTGQAFF. CDR3 DNA: TGCGCCAGCAGCCAGACAGGCCAAGCTTTCTTT.